These 8 T cell receptor beta chains share one sample of origin, sequenced in a study of T cells in Graves' hyperthyroidism and ophthalmopathy (dated by TCRdb to about 2019). The method behind the library was multiplex PCR. These reads were obtained on an Illumina HiSeq 2000. The TCR beta CDR3 regions were amplified from the RNA transcripts. A first-round RT-PCR of the TCR CDR3 used the HTBI primer set with the Qiagen OneStep RT-PCR kit. TCRdb passed the public sequencing reads through fastp at Q25 and MiXCR, retaining productive beta sequences. CDR3 protein sequences are deduplicated, and each keeps its most common genes and DNA. This sample holds about 400,000 distinct CDR3 sequences; approximately 16% were observed only once. The ten biggest clones cover roughly 20% of the sample. Sequenced: blood. The receptor source for this set is a woman aged 55 to 70 with Graves' ophthalmopathy.

The sample holds a few counts of this clonotype. The chain employs TRBV20-1 and TRBJ1-5; D call uncertain. Trimming removed 2 bases at V and 0 bases at J, with 14 bases between. Germline assignment: CDR1 DFQATT and CDR2 SNEGSKA (reference sequence). This CDR3 has 16 residues. CDR3 sequence reads: CSARIPDGYSNQPQHF. In DNA, the CDR3 is TGCAGTGCTAGAATCCCCGACGGATATAGCAATCAGCCCCAGCATTTT.

This clonotype came up many times. V gene TRBV28 combines with J gene TRBJ1-1, with D possibly TRBD1 on 5 matching bases. The V gene lost 5 bases and the J gene lost 1 base, with 17 bases spanning the gap. Germline V gene data show CDR1 as MDHEN and CDR2 as SYDVKM. CDR3 length: 16 amino acids. The DNA of the CDR3 is TGTGCCAGCAGTCCAGGACGGCGGGGCTCGAACACTGAAGCTTTCTTT. Protein product: CASSPGRRGSNTEAFF.

This clonotype occurred many times. V gene TRBV10-3 combines with J gene TRBJ1-5; possibly TRBD1 for D (5 bases). The germline gives CDR1 ENHRY, CDR2 SYGVKD. The CDR3 loop spans 13 amino acids. V was cut by 3 bases and J by 9 bases, with 12 bases left in between. The CDR3 reads CAISEDSYWPQHF. In nucleotides, the CDR3 is TGTGCCATCAGTGAAGACAGCTATTGGCCCCAGCATTTT.

Only a few counts were recorded for this clonotype. The chain joins TRBV19 to TRBJ2-2; the D gene is possibly TRBD2 (5 bases). Germline V gene data show CDR1 as LNHDA and CDR2 as SQIVND (reference sequence). The CDR3 consists of 14 residues. The germline V and J ends were trimmed by 9 bases and 2 bases, with 13 bases remaining between them. The CDR3 region is CASHLTGNTGELFF. CDR3 nucleotides: TGTGCCAGCCACTTAACGGGAAACACCGGGGAGCTGTTTTTT.

In this sample, this clonotype turned up many times. This chain uses TRBV6-5 with TRBJ2-1; TRBD1 agrees at 9 bases. The CDR3 extends over 14 amino acids. V lost 7 bases to trimming and J lost 3 bases; unmatched junction nucleotides: 4. Germline V CDR1 and CDR2: MNHEY, SVGAGI. The CDR3 DNA is TGTGCCAGCACCCCGGGACAGGGCTACAATGAGCAGTTCTTC. Translation: CASTPGQGYNEQFF.

There are many counts of this clonotype. The V gene is TRBV20-1, the J gene TRBJ2-1, with D unclear. There are 12 residues in the CDR3. The V end lost 7 bases, the J end lost 4 bases, and 11 bases lay between the germline ends. Germline CDR1 DFQATT, CDR2 SNEGSKA (reference sequence). This CDR3 is CSGAGRYNEQFF. The CDR3 coding sequence is TGCAGTGGTGCAGGACGTTACAATGAGCAGTTCTTC.

This clonotype was observed many times. The rearrangement uses TRBV20-1 and TRBJ2-7; the D gene is possibly TRBD1 (6 bases). CDR1 is DFQATT and CDR2 is SNEGSKA in the germline V gene (reference sequence). The CDR3 is 15 residues long. The ends were cut back, 0 bases at V and 2 bases at J, with 14 bases in the middle. The CDR3 sequence: CSARDRGQGPYEQYF. The CDR3 DNA reads TGCAGTGCTAGAGATAGGGGACAAGGACCCTACGAGCAGTACTTC.

This chain uses TRBV5-1 with TRBJ2-5, with TRBD1 as a possible D gene (6 bases). From germline, CDR1 is SGHRS and CDR2 YFSETQ. CDR3 length equals 14 residues. V dropped 5 bases and J dropped 3 bases, with 14 bases sitting between them. Here the CDR3 reads CASRNRAIEETQYF. The CDR3 DNA reads TGCGCCAGCAGGAACAGGGCGATCGAAGAGACCCAGTACTTC.